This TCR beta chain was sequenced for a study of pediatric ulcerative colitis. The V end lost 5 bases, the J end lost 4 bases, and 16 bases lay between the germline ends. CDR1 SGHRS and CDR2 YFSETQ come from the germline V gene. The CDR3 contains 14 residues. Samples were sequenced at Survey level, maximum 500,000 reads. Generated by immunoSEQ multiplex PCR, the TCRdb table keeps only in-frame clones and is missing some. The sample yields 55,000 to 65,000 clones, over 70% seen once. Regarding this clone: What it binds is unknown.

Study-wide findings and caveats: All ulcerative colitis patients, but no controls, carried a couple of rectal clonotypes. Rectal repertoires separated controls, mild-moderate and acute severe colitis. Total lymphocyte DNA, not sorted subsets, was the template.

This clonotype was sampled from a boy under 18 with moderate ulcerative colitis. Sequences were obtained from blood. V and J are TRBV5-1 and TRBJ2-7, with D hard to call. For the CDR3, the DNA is TGCGCCAGCAGTCGAGACGAGGCCGGTTACGAGCAGTACTTC. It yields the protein CASSRDEAGYEQYF.